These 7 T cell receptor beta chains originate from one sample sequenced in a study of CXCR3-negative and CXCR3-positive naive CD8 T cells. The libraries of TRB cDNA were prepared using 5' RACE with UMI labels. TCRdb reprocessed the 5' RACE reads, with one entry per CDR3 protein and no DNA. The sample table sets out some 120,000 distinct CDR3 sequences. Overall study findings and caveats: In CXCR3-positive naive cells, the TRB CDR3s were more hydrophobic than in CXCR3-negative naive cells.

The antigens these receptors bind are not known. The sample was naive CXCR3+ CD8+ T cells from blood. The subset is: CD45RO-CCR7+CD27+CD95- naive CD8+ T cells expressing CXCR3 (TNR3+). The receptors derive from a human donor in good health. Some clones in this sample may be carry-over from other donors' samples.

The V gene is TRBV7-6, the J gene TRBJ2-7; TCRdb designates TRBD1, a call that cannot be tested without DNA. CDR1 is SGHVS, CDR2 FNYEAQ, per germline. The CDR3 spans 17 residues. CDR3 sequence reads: CASSSTISFRETYEQYF.

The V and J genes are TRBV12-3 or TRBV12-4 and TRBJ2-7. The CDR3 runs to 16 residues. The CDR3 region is CASSLNRGRQAYEQYF.

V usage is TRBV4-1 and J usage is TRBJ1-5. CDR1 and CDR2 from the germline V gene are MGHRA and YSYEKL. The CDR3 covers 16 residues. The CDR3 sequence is CAGSQELRESNQPQHF.

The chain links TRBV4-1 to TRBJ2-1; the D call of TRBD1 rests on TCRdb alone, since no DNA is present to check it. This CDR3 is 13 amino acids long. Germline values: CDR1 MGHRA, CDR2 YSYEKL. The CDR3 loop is CASSPRADNEQFF.

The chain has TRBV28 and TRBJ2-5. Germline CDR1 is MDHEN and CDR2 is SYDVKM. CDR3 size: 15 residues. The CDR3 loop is CASSFLIGNQETQYF.

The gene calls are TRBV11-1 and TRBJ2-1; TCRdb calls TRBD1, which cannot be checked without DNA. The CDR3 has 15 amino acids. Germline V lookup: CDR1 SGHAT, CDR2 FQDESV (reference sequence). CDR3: CASSLPTSGGNEQFF.

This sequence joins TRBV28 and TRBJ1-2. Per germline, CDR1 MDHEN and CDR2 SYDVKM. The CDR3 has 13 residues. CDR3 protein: CATTSTAPYGYTF.